This is a list of T cell receptor beta chains from one sample in a study of cytomegalovirus exposure and HLA in healthy donors. Sequenced by immunoSEQ multiplex PCR; TCRdb stores in-frame clones only, minus some. Of some 220,000 clones listed, approximately 81% are singletons. Sequencing was done on a sample of PBMCs. These receptors were collected from a girl aged 2 to 9 in good health and CMV-seronegative. The conserved cysteine and the conserved F or W are not part of the CDR3 here. The order of the fields is V gene, D gene, J gene, CDR3 protein. A D gene is named only where the DNA matches it firmly.

>TRBV4-1|NA|TRBJ1-6
ASSLNPTGFYNSPLH
>TRBV29-1|TRBD1|TRBJ1-1
SASTGSFSEAF
>TRBV4-1|NA|TRBJ1-1
ASSPTGSSMNTEAF
>TRBV11-3|NA|TRBJ2-3
ASSLGRTSTDTQY
>TRBV10-3|TRBD1|TRBJ2-7
AISVGAQGYEQY
>TRBV5-1|TRBD2|TRBJ2-5
ASSSSGGAETQY
>TRBV6-1|NA|TRBJ2-7
ASSHRVTYEQY
>TRBV2|NA|NA
ASSASNYYEQY
>TRBV30|TRBD2|TRBJ2-4
AWSAGTRENIQY
>TRBV6-1|NA|TRBJ2-1
ASSGYTYNEQF
>TRBV7-9|TRBD1|TRBJ2-7
ASSTRQGSSYEQY
>TRBV7-8|TRBD2|TRBJ2-7
ASSLARLAGGGSYEQY
>TRBV9|TRBD1|TRBJ2-5
ASSAGQRQETQY
>TRBV30|NA|TRBJ1-5
AWSPRGNQPQH
>TRBV11-2|NA|TRBJ1-2
ASSFGIMRDSRNYGYT
>TRBV4-1|TRBD1|TRBJ2-7
ASSRGSGTAYEQY
>TRBV5-1|TRBD1|TRBJ1-1
ASSLSLRTGSKTEAF
>TRBV5-1|NA|TRBJ2-5
ASSLATGLLQETQY
>TRBV11-3|NA|TRBJ2-7
ATPRLAGLWEQY
>TRBV6-5|NA|TRBJ2-1
ASSYEAGSSYNEQF
>TRBV18|TRBD2|TRBJ2-3
ASRRASGSLTDTQY
>TRBV20-1|TRBD2|TRBJ2-7
SDDSGRF
>TRBV7-9|NA|TRBJ1-1
ASSLTTGNTEAF
>TRBV7-2|TRBD1|TRBJ2-5
ASSTRTGWVETQY
>TRBV7-9|NA|TRBJ1-5
ASSPYDTKDQPQH
>TRBV7-3|TRBD2|TRBJ2-3
ASSSTGGVEDTQY
>TRBV2|TRBD1|TRBJ1-2
ASGAPGGGYT
>TRBV10-1|NA|TRBJ2-5
ASSESTGRKTQY
>TRBV29-1|NA|TRBJ2-3
SVVKSTDTQY
>TRBV6-1|TRBD1|TRBJ2-2
ASSEWRTGSNTGELF
>TRBV9|NA|TRBJ1-2
ASSVEGLGYT
>TRBV27|TRBD1|TRBJ2-1
ASSYRQGSEQF
>TRBV7-8|NA|TRBJ1-6
ASSLAGNRGNSPLH
>TRBV6-6|TRBD2|TRBJ2-2
ASSLTSGGATGELF
>TRBV7-6|NA|TRBJ2-3
ASSPRTRDTQY
>TRBV5-1|TRBD2|TRBJ2-7
ASSPPGRGGYEQY
>TRBV15|TRBD1|TRBJ1-2
ATSSVDRAYGYT
>TRBV6-5|NA|TRBJ1-1
ASSPHPRGDTEAF
>TRBV19|TRBD2|TRBJ2-7
ASSLGTNYEQH
>TRBV5-6|NA|TRBJ2-5
ASSLLGAKEETQY
>TRBV7-6|NA|TRBJ2-1
ASSLASSYNEQF
>TRBV7-9|TRBD1|TRBJ2-5
ASSWDRDQETQY
>TRBV7-6|TRBD2|TRBJ2-1
ASSFKRGGQNEQF
>TRBV7-9|TRBD1|TRBJ1-1
ASSSPTRQGPNTEAF
>TRBV2|TRBD1|TRBJ1-1
ASTGQGNTEAF
>TRBV6-6|NA|TRBJ2-4
ASRSGPLAKNIQY
>TRBV10-2|TRBD1|TRBJ1-2
ASDDRDRGRVYGYT
>TRBV30|TRBD2|TRBJ2-3
AFKTSGVRDTQY
>TRBV30|NA|TRBJ2-7
AWSVSGGPFEQY